Presented here are 11 T cell receptor beta chains from one specimen sequenced in a study of regulatory T cells in long-lasting Graves disease. Time point: newly diagnosed GD, antithyroid drugs for less than 3 months. RNA from PBMCs was the source of the TCR library. With iRepertoire HTBI primers and Arm-PCR of CDR3 regions, TCR beta libraries were built. TCRdb reanalysed the multiplex PCR reads using MiXCR and keeps one entry per CDR3 protein. This sample carries approximately 270,000 distinct CDR3 sequences, approximately 20% of them seen once, and the ten largest clones take approximately 15%. The same data also contributed to another study, on T cells in Graves' hyperthyroidism and ophthalmopathy.

Material: peripheral blood mononuclear cells (PBMCs), obtained at new diagnosis, from a patient treated with antithyroid drugs. The origin of the receptors is a woman under 40 with Graves disease.

This clonotype was counted once. This chain uses TRBV30 with TRBJ2-5; possibly TRBD1 or TRBD2 for D (6 bases each). There are 13 residues in the CDR3. V lost 4 bases to trimming and J lost 6 bases, with 15 bases between them. Germline values: CDR1 GTSNPN, CDR2 SVGIG (reference sequence). The CDR3 spells CAWTGASWKTQYF. Here the CDR3 DNA reads TGTGCCTGGACGGGGGCAAGCTGGAAGACCCAGTACTTC. The full variable domain, in which reference TRBV30 and TRBJ2-5 provide the parts outside the CDR3, is SQTIHQWPATLVQPVGSPLSLECTVEGTSNPNLYWYRQAAGRGLQLLFYSVGIGQISSEVPQNLSASRPQDRQFILSSKKLLLSDSGFYLCAWTGASWKTQYFGPGTRLLVL.

This clonotype was found many times. The chain recombines TRBV10-3 with TRBJ2-1; 9 bases line up with TRBD2. The V gene end was trimmed by 4 bases and the J gene end by 2 bases; junction bases not matched to a gene: 6. This CDR3 is 16 amino acids long. In germline, CDR1 is ENHRY, CDR2 SYGVKD. The CDR3 here is CAISVKRGDTYNEQFF. CDR3 bases: TGTGCCATCAGTGTTAAGCGGGGGGACACCTACAATGAGCAGTTCTTC.

This clonotype was recorded at least ten times. The V gene is TRBV7-9, the J gene TRBJ2-6; the D is unclear. With 1 base removed from V and 0 bases from J, the gap between germline ends came to 10 bases. The germline V gene has CDR1 SEHNR and CDR2 FQNEAQ (reference sequence). There are 17 residues in the CDR3. CDR3 sequence (DNA): TGTGCCAGCAGCTTAGGGCTGATCTCCTCTGGGGCCAACGTCCTGACTTTC. It is translated as CASSLGLISSGANVLTF.

This clonotype was found many times. As DNA, the CDR3 is TGTGCCAGCAGCCAAGACAGGGGGTACGGTCCCCTCCACTTT. Its protein product is CASSQDRGYGPLHF. This chain links TRBV14 with TRBJ1-6, with 7 nucleotides matching TRBD1. Unmatched junction bases numbered 6, after V lost 0 bases and J lost 13 bases. Germline-derived CDR1 and CDR2 are SGHDN and FVKESK. There are 14 residues in the CDR3.

This clonotype occurred many times. The rearrangement uses TRBV29-1 and TRBJ2-5; 10 positions match TRBD1. Unmatched junction bases numbered 9, after V lost 1 base and J lost 7 bases. The CDR3 covers 15 residues. The germline gives CDR1 SQVTM, CDR2 ANQGSEA. This CDR3 is CSVEGGTGVMATQYF. Here the CDR3 DNA reads TGCAGCGTTGAAGGCGGGACAGGGGTTATGGCGACCCAGTACTTC. Combining the CDR3 with reference TRBV29-1 and TRBJ2-5 gives the whole variable domain SAVISQKPSRDICQRGTSLTIQCQVDSQVTMMFWYRQQPGQSLTLIATANQGSEATYESGFVIDKFPISRPNLTFSTLTVSNMSPEDSSIYLCSVEGGTGVMATQYFGPGTRLLVL.

The chain uses TRBV20-1 and TRBJ2-7; a possible D gene is TRBD1 (6 bases). The CDR3 sequence is 14 residues long. Germline V gives CDR1 DFQATT, CDR2 SNEGSKA (reference sequence). V shed 6 bases and J shed 2 bases, with 17 bases lying between them. In DNA, the CDR3 is TGCAGTGCCCTAGCTGGGGGCCGAACCTACGAGCAGTACTTC. Encoded protein: CSALAGGRTYEQYF.

The sample holds many counts of this clonotype. The chain joins TRBV29-1 to TRBJ1-1; D gene uncertain. The germline gives CDR1 SQVTM, CDR2 ANQGSEA. CDR3 length: 15 residues. V was pared by 1 base and J by 1 base, with 13 bases between. The CDR3 region is CSVEVPHRGNTEAFF. DNA for the CDR3: TGCAGCGTTGAAGTTCCGCACCGGGGGAACACTGAAGCTTTCTTT.

At least ten counts were recorded for this clonotype. One end of the junction is discordant with germline, which a read error may explain. The chain has TRBV7-9 and TRBJ2-3; D gene uncertain. Looked up from germline, CDR1 is SEHNR and CDR2 is FQNEAQ (reference sequence). This CDR3 has 15 amino acids. CDR3 sequence (DNA): TGTGCCAGCAGCCCCCGGGTGATGGGCACAAATACGCAGTATTTT. It encodes CASSPRVMGTNTQYF.

The sample holds many counts of this clonotype. The chain joins TRBV10-1 to TRBJ1-6; D gene ambiguous. In germline, CDR1 is WNHNN, CDR2 SYGVQD (reference sequence). CDR3 size: 13 residues. Trimming removed 2 bases from V and 11 bases from J, with 10 bases in between. The CDR3 sequence: CASSEVRGTPLHF. CDR3 in DNA: TGCGCCAGCAGTGAGGTCCGTGGGACACCCCTCCACTTT.

This clonotype was recorded at least ten times. J is TRBJ1-1 and V is TRBV5-1; D call uncertain. Germline V lookup: CDR1 SGHRS, CDR2 YFSETQ. The germline V and J ends were trimmed by 0 bases and 1 base, with 10 bases remaining between them. The CDR3 has 15 amino acids. For the CDR3, the DNA is TGCGCCAGCAGCTTGGTGGTACCAAAGAACACTGAAGCTTTCTTT. It yields the protein CASSLVVPKNTEAFF. Supplemented by reference TRBV5-1 and TRBJ1-1, the full variable domain reads KAGVTQTPRYLIKTRGQQVTLSCSPISGHRSVSWYQQTPGQGLQFLFEYFSETQRNKGNFPGRFSGRQFSNSRSEMNVSTLELGDSALYLCASSLVVPKNTEAFFGQGTRLTVV.

This clonotype was found many times. The chain recombines TRBV24-1 with TRBJ2-7; possibly TRBD2 for D (6 bases). From germline, CDR1 is KGHDR and CDR2 SFDVKD. This CDR3 spans 19 amino acids. V was clipped by 5 bases and J by 2 bases, with 27 bases between them. The CDR3 coding sequence is TGTGCCACCAGTGTCCTCCCCCGGGGGTTGGGTCGTCCAACCTACGAGCAGTACTTC. Its protein product is CATSVLPRGLGRPTYEQYF.